This T cell receptor beta chain is drawn from a study of blood T cell repertoires in COVID-19. Study information: Collection of acute and convalescent COVID-19 samples took place in the United States, Italy and Spain. T cells, B-cell-depleted T cells, or PBMCs supplied cDNA or gDNA.

In the original analysis: Reference gene primer amplification gave estimated nucleated cell counts. Sequenced by immunoSEQ multiplex PCR; TCRdb stores in-frame clones only, minus some. The V and J calls and clone size were taken over from that table, and D and trimming were inferred from the DNA. Of some 120,000 clones in the sample, 85% were seen once. The V gene lost 2 bases and the J gene lost 0 bases, with 8 bases spanning the gap. This CDR3 has 14 amino acids. Germline CDR1 reads KGHSH; CDR2 reads LQKENI. The chain is built from TRBV18 and TRBJ2-7; perhaps TRBD1 as D (6 bases). Sequenced input: peripheral blood. The receptor was isolated from a human donor in a cohort sampled during active COVID-19. The CDR3 DNA reads as TGTGCCAGCTCACCAGAGGACAGCTCCTACGAGCAGTACTTC. Translating gives CASSPEDSSYEQYF.